This T cell receptor (beta chain) was retrieved from a study of blood T cell repertoires in COVID-19. Study in general: PBMCs, B-cell-depleted T cells, or T cells were the source of the cDNA or gDNA that made up the material.

TCRdb's copy holds only in-frame clones and misses some; the assay was immunoSEQ multiplex PCR. Among 11,000 to 15,000 clones, roughly 87% were seen once, and the ten largest hold roughly 5.6%. The sequence was obtained from a human donor in a cohort sampled during active COVID-19. Sequencing was done on a sample of peripheral blood.

The CDR3 region has the DNA TGTGCCACCAGCAGAGAGGAGCGGAGCACAGATACGCAGTATTTT. Its protein is CATSREERSTDTQYF. V usage is TRBV15 and J usage is TRBJ2-3, with a possible D match to TRBD2 (5 bases). The CDR3 has 15 residues. The V gene's germline CDR1 is LNHNV and CDR2 YYDKDF (reference sequence). Trimming pared 0 bases from V and 0 bases from J, leaving 7 bases between. Full variable domain (rest looked up from reference TRBV15 and TRBJ2-3): DAMVIQNPRYQVTQFGKPVTLSCSQTLNHNVMYWYQQKSSQAPKLLFHYYDKDFNNEADTPDNFQSRRPNTSFCFLDIRSPGLGDTAMYLCATSREERSTDTQYFGPGTRLTVL.